This T cell receptor beta chain was found in a study of immune cell composition in non-small cell lung cancer. Study background: Tumours were mainly lung adenocarcinoma or squamous cell carcinoma.

TCRdb keeps only in-frame clones here, not all; method: immunoSEQ multiplex PCR. Among some 2,500 clones listed, about 70% were seen once. The normal lung sample lay at least 3 cm, and maximally far, from the tumour. Study outcomes and limitations: Tumour TCR-beta clonality showed no significant link to smoking pack-years.

Comments on this clone: Its target is not known.

The TCR was taken from a human donor with non-small cell lung cancer. Sequencing was carried out using non-adjacent lung tissue.

CDR3 sequence reads: CASSYSGGADEQFF. Here the CDR3 DNA reads TGTGCCAGCAGTTACAGCGGGGGGGCCGATGAGCAGTTCTTC. V and J are TRBV6-5 and TRBJ2-1, with TRBD2 matching 10 bases. Germline-derived CDR1 and CDR2 are MNHEY and SVGAGI. This CDR3 comprises 14 residues. Trimming cost V 2 bases and J 8 bases; bases outside gene matches: 3.